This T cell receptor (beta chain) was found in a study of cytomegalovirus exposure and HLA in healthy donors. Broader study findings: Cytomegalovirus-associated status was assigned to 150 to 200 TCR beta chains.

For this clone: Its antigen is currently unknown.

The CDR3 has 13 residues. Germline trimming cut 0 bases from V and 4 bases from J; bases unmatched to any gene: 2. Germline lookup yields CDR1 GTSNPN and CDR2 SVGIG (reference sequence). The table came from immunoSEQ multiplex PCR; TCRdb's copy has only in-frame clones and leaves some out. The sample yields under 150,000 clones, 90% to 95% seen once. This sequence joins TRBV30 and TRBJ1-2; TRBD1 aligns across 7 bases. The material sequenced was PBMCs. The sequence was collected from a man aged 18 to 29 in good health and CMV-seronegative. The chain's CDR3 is CAWSVWTGYGYTF. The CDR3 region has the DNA TGTGCCTGGAGTGTATGGACAGGCTATGGCTACACCTTC. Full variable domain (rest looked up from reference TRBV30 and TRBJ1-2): SQTIHQWPATLVQPVGSPLSLECTVEGTSNPNLYWYRQAAGRGLQLLFYSVGIGQISSEVPQNLSASRPQDRQFILSSKKLLLSDSGFYLCAWSVWTGYGYTFGSGTRLTVV.